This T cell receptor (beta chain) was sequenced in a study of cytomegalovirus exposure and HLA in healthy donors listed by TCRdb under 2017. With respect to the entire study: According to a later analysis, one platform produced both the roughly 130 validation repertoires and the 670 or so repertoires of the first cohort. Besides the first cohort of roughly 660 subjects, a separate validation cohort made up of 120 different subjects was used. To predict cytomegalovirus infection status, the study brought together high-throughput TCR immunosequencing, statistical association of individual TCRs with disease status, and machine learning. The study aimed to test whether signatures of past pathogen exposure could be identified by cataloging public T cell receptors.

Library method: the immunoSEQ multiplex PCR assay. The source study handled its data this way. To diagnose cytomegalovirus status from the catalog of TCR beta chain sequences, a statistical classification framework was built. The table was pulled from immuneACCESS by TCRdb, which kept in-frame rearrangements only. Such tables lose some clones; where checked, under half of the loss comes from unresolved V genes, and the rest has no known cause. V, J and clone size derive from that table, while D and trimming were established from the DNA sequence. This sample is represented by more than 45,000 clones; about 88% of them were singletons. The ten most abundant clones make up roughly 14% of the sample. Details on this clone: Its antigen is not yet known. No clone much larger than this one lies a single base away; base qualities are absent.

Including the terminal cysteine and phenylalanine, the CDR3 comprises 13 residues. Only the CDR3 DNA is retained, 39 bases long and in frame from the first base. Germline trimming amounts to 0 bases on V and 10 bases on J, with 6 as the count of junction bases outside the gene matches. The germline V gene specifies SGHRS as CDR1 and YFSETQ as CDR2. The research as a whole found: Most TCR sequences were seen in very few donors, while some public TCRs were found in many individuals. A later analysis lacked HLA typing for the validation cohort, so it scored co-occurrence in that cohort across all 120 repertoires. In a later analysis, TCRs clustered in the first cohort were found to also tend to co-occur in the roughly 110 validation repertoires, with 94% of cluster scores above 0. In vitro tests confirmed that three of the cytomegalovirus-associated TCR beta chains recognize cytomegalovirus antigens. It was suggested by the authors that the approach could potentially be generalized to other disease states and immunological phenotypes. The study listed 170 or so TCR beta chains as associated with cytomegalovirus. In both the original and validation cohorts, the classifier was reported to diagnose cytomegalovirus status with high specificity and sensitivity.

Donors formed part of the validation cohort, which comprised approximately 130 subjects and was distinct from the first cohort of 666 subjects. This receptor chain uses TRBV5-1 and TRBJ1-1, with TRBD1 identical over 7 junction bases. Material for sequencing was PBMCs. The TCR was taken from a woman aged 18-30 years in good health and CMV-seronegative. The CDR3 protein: CASSLDPGQRAFF. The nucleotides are TGCGCCAGCAGCTTGGATCCGGGACAGAGAGCTTTCTTT.